Below, 20 T cell receptor beta chains from the same sample are listed, as sequenced in a study of blood T cells in healthy people across ages. The use of a sample-barcoded 5' primer and a J-beta primer mix characterized a second PCR of about 7 to 12 cycles. TCRdb analysed the 5' RACE reads with MiXCR anew, one entry per CDR3 protein. The table lists hundreds of thousands of distinct CDR3 sequences, around 40% of them singletons. Sequenced material: blood. The origin of the receptors is a woman in her fifties or sixties in good health.

Note on this clonotype: Since a much larger clone is just one base distant, this may be a read error. This chain connects TRBV7-8 to TRBJ2-7; the match to TRBD2 covers 9 bases. Trimming cost V 1 base and J 7 bases; bases outside gene matches: 11. The germline gives CDR1 SGHVS, CDR2 FQNEAQ. The CDR3 has 16 residues. The CDR3, as DNA: TGTGCCAGCAGCTTAGGGGGTAGCGGGAGCTACAATGAGCAGTACTTC. This gives the protein CASSLGGSGSYNEQYF.

This clonotype appeared a few times. The V call is TRBV12-3 or TRBV12-4, the J call TRBJ1-2; TRBD1 matches at 8 bases. V lost 4 bases to trimming and J lost 7 bases; unmatched junction nucleotides: 8. CDR3 length: 14 amino acids. In DNA form, the CDR3 reads TGTGCCAGCAGTTCATCCGACAGGGGTATTGGCTACACCTTC. Protein sequence: CASSSSDRGIGYTF.

In this sample, this clonotype turned up many times. The chain uses TRBV27 and TRBJ2-1; the D gene is possibly TRBD1 (5 bases). V dropped 5 bases and J dropped 9 bases, with 14 bases sitting between them. The CDR3 contains 13 residues. CDR1 and CDR2 (germline): MNHEY, SMNVEV (reference sequence). The CDR3, as DNA: TGTGCCAGCAGTCCTTTAACAGGCGGTGAGCAGTTCTTC. Its protein is CASSPLTGGEQFF.

There are a few counts of this clonotype. The chain recombines TRBV27 with TRBJ2-7; 11 bases line up with TRBD2. The CDR3 totals 16 residues. Trimming took 2 bases from V and 3 from J; bases not matched to a gene: 6. The germline V gene has CDR1 MNHEY and CDR2 SMNVEV (reference sequence). The CDR3 coding sequence is TGTGCCAGCAGTTTAACACTAGCGGGAGTGGGCTACGAGCAGTACTTC. Encoded protein: CASSLTLAGVGYEQYF.

The gene calls are TRBV6-5 and TRBJ2-4; D is ambiguous. V gave up 2 bases and J gave up 2 bases, with 13 bases separating them. The germline CDR1 and CDR2 sequences are MNHEY and SVGAGI. The CDR3 spans 16 residues. The CDR3 DNA reads TGTGCCAGCAGTTACACAACCCGGGCGACCAAAAACATTCAGTACTTC. Its translation: CASSYTTRATKNIQYF.

Details on this clonotype: The germline gene is not matched at one end of the junction; a read error may be the cause. This chain joins TRBV5-1 and TRBJ2-5; 7 nucleotides agree with TRBD1. The CDR3 contains 15 residues. Per germline, CDR1 SGHRS and CDR2 YFSETQ. The CDR3 DNA reads TGCGCCAGCAGCTCTGACAGGGTTGGCCAAGAGATCCAGTACTTC. Encoded protein: CASSSDRVGQEIQYF.

The chain couples TRBV5-4 to TRBJ1-1, with D uncertain. CDR3 length: 14 residues. Trimming cost V 2 bases and J 8 bases, with 16 bases left between them. From germline, CDR1 is SGHNT and CDR2 YYREEE (reference sequence). CDR3 in DNA: TGTGCCAGCAGCTTTAAGGTGGAGCCACGGGAAGCTTTCTTT. Residues: CASSFKVEPREAFF.

The rearrangement joins TRBV7-2 to TRBJ2-1; 8 positions match TRBD1. V lost 5 bases and J lost 4; bases outside the gene matches: 10. The CDR3 loop spans 16 amino acids. Germline CDR1 SGHTA, CDR2 FQGNSA. The CDR3 DNA sequence: TGTGCCAGCAGCATATGGACAGGGCGTCTATACAATGAGCAGTTCTTC. Amino acids: CASSIWTGRLYNEQFF. The full variable domain, in which reference TRBV7-2 and TRBJ2-1 provide the parts outside the CDR3, is GAGVSQSPSNKVTEKGKDVELRCDPISGHTALYWYRQSLGQGLEFLIYFQGNSAPDKSGLPSDRFSAERTGGSVSTLTIQRTQQEDSAVYLCASSIWTGRLYNEQFFGPGTRLTVL.

The chain has TRBV9 and TRBJ1-4; D is perhaps TRBD1 (6 bases). The CDR3 totals 15 residues. Germline V gene data show CDR1 as SGDLS and CDR2 as YYNGEE. V shed 0 bases and J shed 8 bases, with 14 bases lying between them. The CDR3 here is CASSVAGELLEKLFF. In DNA form, the CDR3 reads TGTGCCAGCAGCGTAGCAGGGGAATTATTAGAAAAACTGTTTTTT. Using reference TRBV9 and TRBJ1-4 for the parts outside the CDR3, the full variable domain is DSGVTQTPKHLITATGQRVTLRCSPRSGDLSVYWYQQSLDQGLQFLIQYYNGEERAKGNILERFSAQQFPDLHSELNLSSLELGDSALYFCASSVAGELLEKLFFGSGTQLSVL.

The DNA for the CDR3 is TGTGCCAGCAGTTTCCGGACTAGCGGGAGTAATGAGCAGTTCTTC. Amino acids: CASSFRTSGSNEQFF. The gene calls are TRBV27 and TRBJ2-1, with 13 bases identical to TRBD2. V lost 3 bases and J lost 7; bases outside the gene matches: 3. The CDR3 covers 15 residues. Germline V gene sequence: CDR1 MNHEY, CDR2 SMNVEV (reference sequence).

In its sample, this clonotype was seen a few times. The rearrangement uses TRBV5-1 and TRBJ2-3; the match to TRBD2 covers 9 bases. Germline V CDR1 and CDR2: SGHRS, YFSETQ. CDR3 length: 16 amino acids. Trimming took 4 bases from V and 4 from J; bases not matched to a gene: 10. CDR3 nucleotides: TGCGCCAGCAGCCCAGCGGGACTAGCTGGAGCAGATACGCAGTATTTT. This encodes CASSPAGLAGADTQYF. The full variable domain, with the rest looked up from reference TRBV5-1 and TRBJ2-3, is KAGVTQTPRYLIKTRGQQVTLSCSPISGHRSVSWYQQTPGQGLQFLFEYFSETQRNKGNFPGRFSGRQFSNSRSEMNVSTLELGDSALYLCASSPAGLAGADTQYFGPGTRLTVL.

The chain is built from TRBV20-1 and TRBJ2-5; possibly TRBD1 for D (5 bases). The CDR3 covers 15 residues. CDR1 and CDR2 (germline): DFQATT, SNEGSKA (reference sequence). V was cut by 3 bases and J by 8 bases, with 22 bases left in between. CDR3 amino acids: CSASGDSSASRTQYF. CDR3 sequence (DNA): TGCAGTGCTAGTGGAGACAGTTCTGCTTCAAGAACCCAGTACTTC.

In this sample, this clonotype turned up a few times. The rearrangement joins TRBV5-1 to TRBJ2-5; D is unresolved. The V end was cut by 0 bases, the J end by 4 bases, with 13 bases between. The germline CDR1 and CDR2 sequences are SGHRS and YFSETQ. The CDR3 runs to 15 residues. The DNA for the CDR3 is TGCGCCAGCAGCTTGGTAAATTCCGGTAGAGAGACCCAGTACTTC. It codes for CASSLVNSGRETQYF.

The V and J genes are TRBV12-3 or TRBV12-4 and TRBJ1-1, with D maybe TRBD1 (6 bases). V was clipped by 4 bases and J by 8 bases, with 23 bases between them. CDR3 length: 16 residues. In DNA, the CDR3 is TGTGCCAGCAGTTCAGGGGCAGGCCAAGCCCCTATCGAAGCTTTCTTT. This translates into CASSSGAGQAPIEAFF.

The chain joins TRBV4-2 to TRBJ2-1; 9 positions match TRBD2. With 0 bases clipped from V and 5 bases from J, the junction kept 17 bases outside the gene matches. Germline V gene data show CDR1 as LGHNA and CDR2 as YNFKEQ. The CDR3 runs to 20 residues. The CDR3 protein is CASSQDGSRFRLADNNEQFF. DNA for the CDR3: TGTGCCAGCAGCCAAGATGGGAGCCGCTTTAGACTAGCGGATAACAATGAGCAGTTCTTC.

As concerns this clonotype: The germline gene is not matched at one end of the junction; a read error may be the cause. The rearrangement links TRBV2 to TRBJ2-7; no clear D gene. The CDR3 is 11 amino acids. From germline, CDR1 is SNHLY and CDR2 FYNNEI. CDR3 region: CAGSVYYEQYF. As DNA, the CDR3 is TGTGCCGGCAGCGTGTACTACGAGCAGTACTTC.

Only a few counts were recorded for this clonotype. This sequence joins TRBV6-2 or TRBV6-3 and TRBJ1-5; D not certain. Germline V gene sequence: CDR1 MNHEY, CDR2 SVGEGT. The CDR3 is 15 amino acids. V lost 2 bases and J lost 5, with 13 bases in between. The CDR3 DNA follows: TGTGCCAGCAGTTACGGCCAGGTCCTGGATCAGCCCCAGCATTTT. Translation gives CASSYGQVLDQPQHF.

The rearrangement uses TRBV5-1 and TRBJ2-3; either TRBD1 or TRBD2 may fit D (5 bases each). Per germline, CDR1 SGHRS and CDR2 YFSETQ. The CDR3 totals 16 residues. The V and J ends lost 4 bases and 0 bases respectively, with 15 bases between them. The CDR3 DNA reads TGCGCCAGCAGCCGGTACCGGGACGGAAGCACAGATACGCAGTATTTT. The encoded protein is CASSRYRDGSTDTQYF.

This clonotype was seen ten or more times. The chain employs TRBV6-6 and TRBJ1-1; D not resolved. This CDR3 spans 13 amino acids. V lost 4 bases to trimming and J lost 2 bases, with 8 bases between them. The germline V gene encodes CDR1 MNHNY and CDR2 SVGAGI (reference sequence). In DNA form, the CDR3 reads TGTGCCAGCAGTTCCTTTCTTAACACTGAAGCTTTCTTT. Protein sequence: CASSSFLNTEAFF.

On this clonotype itself: A much larger clone lies a single base off, so this may be a read error. V and J are TRBV3-1 and TRBJ2-1; TRBD2 agrees at 8 bases. The CDR3 runs 16 residues. Germline CDR1 reads LGHDT; CDR2 reads YNNKEL (reference sequence). The CDR3 loop reads CASSQVKAGGNNEPFF. Written as DNA, the CDR3 is TGTGCCAGCAGCCAAGTTAAGGCGGGAGGCAACAATGAGCCGTTCTTC.